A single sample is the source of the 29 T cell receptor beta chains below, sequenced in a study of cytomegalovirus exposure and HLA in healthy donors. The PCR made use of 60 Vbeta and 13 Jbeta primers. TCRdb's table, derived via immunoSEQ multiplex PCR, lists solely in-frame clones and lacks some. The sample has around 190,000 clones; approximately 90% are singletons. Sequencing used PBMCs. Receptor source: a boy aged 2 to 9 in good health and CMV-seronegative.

The CDR3 nucleotides are TGTGCCAGCAGCTTAGGACTAGCGGGAGGTTTAGGAGAGCAGTACTTC. This sequence encodes CASSLGLAGGLGEQYF. The chain joins TRBV7-9 to TRBJ2-7, with 13 positions matching TRBD2. With 1 base clipped from V and 7 bases from J, the junction kept 7 bases outside the gene matches. CDR3 size: 16 residues. The germline V gene encodes CDR1 SEHNR and CDR2 FQNEAQ (reference sequence).

The CDR3 sequence is CASSSPLSTAYEQYF. CDR3 nucleotides: TGTGCCAGCAGTTCCCCTCTCTCGACAGCCTACGAGCAGTACTTC. This chain uses TRBV6-6 with TRBJ2-7, with D possibly matching TRBD1 (5 bases). CDR1 MNHNY and CDR2 SVGAGI come from the germline V gene (reference sequence). Trimming took 4 bases from V and 2 from J, leaving 15 bases between them. The CDR3 is 15 amino acids.

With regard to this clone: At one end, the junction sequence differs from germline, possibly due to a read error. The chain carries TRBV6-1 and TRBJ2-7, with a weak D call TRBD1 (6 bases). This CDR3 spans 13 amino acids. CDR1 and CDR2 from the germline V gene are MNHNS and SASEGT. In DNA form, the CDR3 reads TGTGCCAGCAGTGTCCAGGGGACACCCTTTGCTTTCTTC. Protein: CASSVQGTPFAFF.

The CDR3 DNA reads as TGTGCCAGCAGTGAAGGGACAGGGAATGAAAAACTGTTTTTT. Translated: CASSEGTGNEKLFF. This chain links TRBV2 with TRBJ1-4; TRBD1 aligns across 8 bases. V was pared by 1 base and J by 5 bases, with 0 bases of the junction left unmatched. The CDR3 extends over 14 amino acids. Germline V gene sequence: CDR1 SNHLY, CDR2 FYNNEI.

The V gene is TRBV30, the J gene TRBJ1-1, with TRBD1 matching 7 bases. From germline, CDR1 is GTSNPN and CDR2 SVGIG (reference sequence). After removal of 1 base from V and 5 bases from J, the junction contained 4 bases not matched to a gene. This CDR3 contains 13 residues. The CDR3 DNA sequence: TGTGCCTGGAGTGAAGGCAGGGGGACTGAAGCTTTCTTT. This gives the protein CAWSEGRGTEAFF.

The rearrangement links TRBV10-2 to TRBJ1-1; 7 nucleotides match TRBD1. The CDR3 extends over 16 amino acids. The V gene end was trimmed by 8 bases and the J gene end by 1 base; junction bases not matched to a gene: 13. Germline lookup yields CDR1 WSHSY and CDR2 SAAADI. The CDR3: CASAYPGGFTNTEAFF. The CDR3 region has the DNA TGCGCCAGCGCCTACCCAGGGGGATTTACGAACACTGAAGCTTTCTTT.

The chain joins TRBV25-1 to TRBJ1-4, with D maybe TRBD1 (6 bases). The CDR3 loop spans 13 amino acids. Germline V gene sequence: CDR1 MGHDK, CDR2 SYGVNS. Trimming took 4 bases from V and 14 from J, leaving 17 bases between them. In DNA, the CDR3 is TGTGCCAGCAGTGCGATTTCACCGGGACATCTGTTTTTT. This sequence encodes CASSAISPGHLFF.

The chain's CDR3 is CASSSGTGYPEAFF. The CDR3 DNA sequence: TGTGCCAGCAGTTCCGGGACAGGGTATCCTGAAGCTTTCTTT. V usage is TRBV6-5 and J usage is TRBJ1-1, with 9 bases fitting TRBD1. The germline gives CDR1 MNHEY, CDR2 SVGAGI. This CDR3 has 14 amino acids. J lost 6 bases, V lost 4 bases, and 6 bases had no gene match.

The chain's CDR3 is CASSPLARLAGEGNEQFF. The CDR3 coding sequence is TGTGCCAGCAGCCCCCTCGCTCGACTAGCGGGAGAGGGAAATGAGCAGTTCTTC. The chain combines TRBV9 with TRBJ2-1; 12 positions match TRBD2. The V segment lost 4 bases and the J segment 7 bases; nucleotides outside the gene matches: 15. Germline V CDR1 and CDR2: SGDLS, YYNGEE. This CDR3 is 18 amino acids long.

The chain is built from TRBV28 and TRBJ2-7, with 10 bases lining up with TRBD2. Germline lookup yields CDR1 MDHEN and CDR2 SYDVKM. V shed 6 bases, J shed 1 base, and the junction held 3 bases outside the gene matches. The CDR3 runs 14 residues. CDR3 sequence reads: CASRRTSGSYEQYF. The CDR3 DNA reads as TGTGCCAGCAGGAGGACTAGCGGTTCCTACGAGCAGTACTTC.

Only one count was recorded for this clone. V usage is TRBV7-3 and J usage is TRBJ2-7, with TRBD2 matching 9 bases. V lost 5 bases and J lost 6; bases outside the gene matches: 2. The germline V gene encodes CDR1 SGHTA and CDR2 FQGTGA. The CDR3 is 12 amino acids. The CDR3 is CASSDSGSEQYF. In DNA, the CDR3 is TGTGCCAGCAGCGATAGCGGGAGCGAGCAGTACTTC. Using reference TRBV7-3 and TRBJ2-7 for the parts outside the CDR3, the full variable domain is GAGVSQTPSNKVTEKGKYVELRCDPISGHTALYWYRQSLGQGPEFLIYFQGTGAADDSGLPNDRFFAVRPEGSVSTLKIQRTERGDSAVYLCASSDSGSEQYFGPGTRLTVT.

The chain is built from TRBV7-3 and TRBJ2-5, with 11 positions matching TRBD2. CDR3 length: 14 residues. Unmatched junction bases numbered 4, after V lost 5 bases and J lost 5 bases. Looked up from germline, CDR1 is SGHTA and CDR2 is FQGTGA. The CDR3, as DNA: TGTGCCAGCAGCCAACTAGCGGGAGATGAGACCCAGTACTTC. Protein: CASSQLAGDETQYF.

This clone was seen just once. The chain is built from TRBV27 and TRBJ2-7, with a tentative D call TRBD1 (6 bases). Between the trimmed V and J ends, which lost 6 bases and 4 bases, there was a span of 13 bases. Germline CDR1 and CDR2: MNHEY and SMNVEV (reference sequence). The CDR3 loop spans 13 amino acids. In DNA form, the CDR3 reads TGTGCCAGCAGAAAATCGGACAGATACGAGCAGTACTTC. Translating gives CASRKSDRYEQYF.

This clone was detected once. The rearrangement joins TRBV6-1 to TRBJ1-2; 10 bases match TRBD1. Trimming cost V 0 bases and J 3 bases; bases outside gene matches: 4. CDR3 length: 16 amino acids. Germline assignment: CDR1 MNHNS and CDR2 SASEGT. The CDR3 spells CASSEAMGTGDYGYTF. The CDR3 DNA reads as TGTGCCAGCAGTGAAGCAATGGGGACAGGGGACTATGGCTACACCTTC.

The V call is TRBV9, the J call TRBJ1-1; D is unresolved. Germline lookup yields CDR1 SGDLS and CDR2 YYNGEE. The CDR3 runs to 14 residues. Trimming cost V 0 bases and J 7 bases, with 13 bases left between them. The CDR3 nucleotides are TGTGCCAGCAGCGTAGCCCTCGGGGTTTATGAAGCTTTCTTT. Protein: CASSVALGVYEAFF.

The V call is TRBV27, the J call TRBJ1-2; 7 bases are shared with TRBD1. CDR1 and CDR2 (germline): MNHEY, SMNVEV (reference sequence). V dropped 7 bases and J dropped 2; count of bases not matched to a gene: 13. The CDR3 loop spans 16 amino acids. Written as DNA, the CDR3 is TGTGCCAGCAAAACCCCCACAGGGGCGTCGAACTATGGCTACACCTTC. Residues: CASKTPTGASNYGYTF.

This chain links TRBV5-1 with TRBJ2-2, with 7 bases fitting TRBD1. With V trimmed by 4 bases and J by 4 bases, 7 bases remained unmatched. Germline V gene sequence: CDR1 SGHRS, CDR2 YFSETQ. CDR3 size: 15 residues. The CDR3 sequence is CASSLDRSATGELFF. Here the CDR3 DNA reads TGCGCCAGCAGCCTGGACAGGTCGGCCACCGGGGAGCTGTTTTTT.

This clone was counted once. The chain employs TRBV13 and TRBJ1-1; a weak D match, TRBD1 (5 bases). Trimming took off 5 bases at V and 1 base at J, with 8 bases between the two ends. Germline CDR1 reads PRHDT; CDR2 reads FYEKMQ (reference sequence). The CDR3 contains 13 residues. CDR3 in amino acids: CASSPQENTEAFF. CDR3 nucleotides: TGTGCCAGCAGCCCACAGGAGAACACTGAAGCTTTCTTT. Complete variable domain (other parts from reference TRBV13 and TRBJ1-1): AAGVIQSPRHLIKEKRETATLKCYPIPRHDTVYWYQQGPGQDPQFLISFYEKMQSDKGSIPDRFSAQQFSDYHSELNMSSLELGDSALYFCASSPQENTEAFFGQGTRLTVV.

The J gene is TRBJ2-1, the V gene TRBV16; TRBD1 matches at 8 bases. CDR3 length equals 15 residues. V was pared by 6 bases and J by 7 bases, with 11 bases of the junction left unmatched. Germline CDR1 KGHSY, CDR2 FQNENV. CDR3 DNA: TGTGCCAGCAGTCCCCTACCCGGGACAGGTAATGAGCAGTTCTTC. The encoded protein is CASSPLPGTGNEQFF.

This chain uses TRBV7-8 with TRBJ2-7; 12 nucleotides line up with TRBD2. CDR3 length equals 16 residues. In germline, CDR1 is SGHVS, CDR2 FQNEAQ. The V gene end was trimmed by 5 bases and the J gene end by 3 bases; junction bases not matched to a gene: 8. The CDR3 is CASSPPLAGGNYEQYF. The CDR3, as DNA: TGTGCCAGCAGCCCCCCTCTAGCGGGGGGGAACTACGAGCAGTACTTC.

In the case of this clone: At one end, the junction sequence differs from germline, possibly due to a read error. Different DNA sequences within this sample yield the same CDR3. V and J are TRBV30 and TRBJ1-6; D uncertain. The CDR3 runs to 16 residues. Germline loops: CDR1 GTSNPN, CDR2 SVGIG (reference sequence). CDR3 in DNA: TGTGCCTGGAGTGTACCGGAGGGCTCCTATAATTCCCCCCTCCACTTT. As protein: CAWSVPEGSYNSPLHF.

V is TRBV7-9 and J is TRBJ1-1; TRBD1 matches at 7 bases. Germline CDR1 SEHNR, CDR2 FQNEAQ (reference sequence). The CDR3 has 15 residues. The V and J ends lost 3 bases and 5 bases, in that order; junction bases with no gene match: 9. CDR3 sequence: CASSFPRQGWTEAFF. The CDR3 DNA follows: TGTGCCAGCAGCTTCCCTCGACAGGGTTGGACTGAAGCTTTCTTT.

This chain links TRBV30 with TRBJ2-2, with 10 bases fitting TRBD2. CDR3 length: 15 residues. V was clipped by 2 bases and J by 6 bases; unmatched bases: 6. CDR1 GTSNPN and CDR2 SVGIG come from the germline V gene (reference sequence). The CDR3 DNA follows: TGTGCCTGGAGTCTCCTAGCGGGAGAGGCCGGGGAGCTGTTTTTT. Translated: CAWSLLAGEAGELFF.

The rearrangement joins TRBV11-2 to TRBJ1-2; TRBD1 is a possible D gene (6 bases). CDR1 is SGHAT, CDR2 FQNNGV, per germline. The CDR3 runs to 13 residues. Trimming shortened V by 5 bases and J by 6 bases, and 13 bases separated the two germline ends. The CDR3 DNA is TGTGCCAGCAGCGGGATCACAGGGAATGGCTACACCTTC. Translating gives CASSGITGNGYTF.

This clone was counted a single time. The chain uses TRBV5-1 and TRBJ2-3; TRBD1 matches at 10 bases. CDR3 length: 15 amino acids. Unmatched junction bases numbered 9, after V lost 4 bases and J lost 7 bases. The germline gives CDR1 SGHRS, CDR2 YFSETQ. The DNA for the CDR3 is TGCGCCAGCAGCGAGCGGGACAGGGGTGTAAATACGCAGTATTTT. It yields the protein CASSERDRGVNTQYF.

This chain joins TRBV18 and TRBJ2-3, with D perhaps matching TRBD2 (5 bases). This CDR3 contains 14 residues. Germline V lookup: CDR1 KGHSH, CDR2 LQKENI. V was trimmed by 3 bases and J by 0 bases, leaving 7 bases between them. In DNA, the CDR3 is TGTGCCAGCTCACCTCGGACTAGCACAGATACGCAGTATTTT. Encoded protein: CASSPRTSTDTQYF.

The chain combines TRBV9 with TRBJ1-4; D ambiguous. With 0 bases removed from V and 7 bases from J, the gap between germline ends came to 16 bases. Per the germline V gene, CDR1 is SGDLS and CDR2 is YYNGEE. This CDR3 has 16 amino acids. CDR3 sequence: CASSVEQAPFGEKLFF. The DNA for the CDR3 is TGTGCCAGCAGCGTAGAGCAGGCCCCCTTCGGTGAAAAACTGTTTTTT.

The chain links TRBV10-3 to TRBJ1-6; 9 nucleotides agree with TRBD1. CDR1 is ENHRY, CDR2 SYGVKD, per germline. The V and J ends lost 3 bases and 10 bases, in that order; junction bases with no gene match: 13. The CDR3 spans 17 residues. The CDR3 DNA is TGTGCCATCAGTGAAAACGTTCCGGGACAGGGATCCTCACCCCTCCACTTT. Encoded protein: CAISENVPGQGSSPLHF.

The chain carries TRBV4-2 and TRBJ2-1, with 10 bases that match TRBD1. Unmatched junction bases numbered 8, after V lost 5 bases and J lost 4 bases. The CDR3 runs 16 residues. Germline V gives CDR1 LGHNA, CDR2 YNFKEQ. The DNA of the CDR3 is TGTGCCAGCAGCAGCACTGGACAGGGGGATTACAATGAGCAGTTCTTC. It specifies CASSSTGQGDYNEQFF.